This T cell receptor (beta chain) was recorded in a study of graft-versus-host responses after intestinal transplantation. Study context: Among the recipients, transplants were multivisceral, liver-intestinal, or isolated intestinal. General observations from the study: Allografts of one patient group, those with graft-donor T cell macrochimerism, had high graft-versus-host to host-versus-graft clonal ratios. Recipient-marrow GvH clones were detected, some having first appeared in ileum or blood. Early post-transplant HvG declines were associated with peak circulating GvH clone levels.

TCRdb's copy holds only in-frame clones and misses some; the assay was immunoSEQ multiplex PCR. The repertoire holds 9,500 to 15,000 clones, over 70% seen once, with approximately 50% in the top ten. About this clone: Its antigen is as yet unknown.

The TCR comes from a human patient who received an intestinal transplant, so some T cells may come from the graft donor. This specimen was PBMCs, taken approximately 130 days after transplant.

The DNA of the CDR3 is TGTGCCAGCAGTTACAGCGGGAGCTACGAGCAGTACTTC. Encoded protein: CASSYSGSYEQYF. This chain connects TRBV6-6 to TRBJ2-7, with 8 bases matching TRBD2. Unmatched junction bases numbered 0, after V lost 2 bases and J lost 3 bases. The CDR3 extends over 13 amino acids. Germline CDR1 is MNHNY and CDR2 is SVGAGI (reference sequence).